This passage covers 32 T cell receptor beta chains from one sample sequenced in a study of blood T cell repertoires in COVID-19. Generated by immunoSEQ multiplex PCR, the TCRdb table keeps only in-frame clones and is missing some. The table lists 120,000 to 150,000 clones, approximately 91% of them singletons. Sample: peripheral blood. The receptor set was obtained from a man aged 50 or older with active or convalescent COVID-19.

J is TRBJ2-5 and V is TRBV14; 9 positions match TRBD1. The V gene's germline CDR1 is SGHDN and CDR2 FVKESK. V lost 4 bases and J lost 6; bases outside the gene matches: 6. The CDR3 is made up of 14 amino acids. The DNA for the CDR3 is TGTGCCAGCAGCCCCCGACAGGGGGGACAGACCCAGTACTTC. Its protein is CASSPRQGGQTQYF.

The chain couples TRBV4-3 to TRBJ2-6; D call uncertain. V lost 1 base to trimming and J lost 1 base, with 11 bases between them. Germline V gene data show CDR1 as LGHNA and CDR2 as YSLEER. The CDR3 loop spans 17 amino acids. The CDR3 DNA follows: TGCGCCAGCAGCCAAGCCCCTGGCATTTCTGGGGCCAACGTCCTGACTTTC. Translation: CASSQAPGISGANVLTF.

This clone was picked up one time. J is TRBJ2-1 and V is TRBV9; 7 bases are a match to TRBD2. Germline CDR1 SGDLS, CDR2 YYNGEE. The CDR3 consists of 15 residues. V trimming: 4 bases; J trimming: 9 bases; junction bases outside the gene matches: 13. The CDR3, as DNA: TGTGCCAGCAGCTTAACGGGCGGGAGACATGTTGAGCAGTTCTTC. Translating it yields CASSLTGGRHVEQFF. Looking up the rest from reference TRBV9 and TRBJ2-1 gives the full variable domain: DSGVTQTPKHLITATGQRVTLRCSPRSGDLSVYWYQQSLDQGLQFLIQYYNGEERAKGNILERFSAQQFPDLHSELNLSSLELGDSALYFCASSLTGGRHVEQFFGPGTRLTVL.

This rearrangement joins TRBV5-5 to TRBJ2-7; tentatively, D is TRBD2 (5 bases). The V end lost 0 bases, the J end lost 4 bases, and 14 bases lay between the germline ends. The CDR3 has 15 amino acids. Germline V lookup: CDR1 SGHKS, CDR2 YYEKEE (reference sequence). CDR3 bases: TGTGCCAGCAGCTTGGGGGTGGGAGCGGTTTACGAGCAGTACTTC. Residues: CASSLGVGAVYEQYF.

As concerns this clone: The junction and the germline gene differ at one end; a read error may be behind it. The rearrangement links TRBV7-6 to TRBJ2-7, with D unresolved. CDR1 and CDR2 from the germline V gene are SGHVS and FNYEAQ. CDR3 length equals 15 residues. CDR3 bases: TGTGCCAGCAGCTCCCTCGTTGGAGCCCTTTACGCGCAGTACTTC. This gives the protein CASSSLVGALYAQYF.

The genes are TRBV6-5 and TRBJ2-1; 7 bases match TRBD1. The CDR3 is 15 amino acids. V lost 6 bases to trimming and J lost 5 bases; unmatched junction nucleotides: 10. Germline-derived CDR1 and CDR2 are MNHEY and SVGAGI. The DNA for the CDR3 is TGTGCCAGCAGACACACAGGGGTCGGTGACAATGAGCAGTTCTTC. Translated: CASRHTGVGDNEQFF.

This clone was counted once. This rearrangement joins TRBV9 to TRBJ2-1, with 10 bases lining up with TRBD2. The CDR3 extends over 15 amino acids. Germline V gene lookup returns CDR1 SGDLS and CDR2 YYNGEE. Trimming took 1 base from V and 2 from J; bases not matched to a gene: 0. CDR3 sequence reads: CASSVSGRAYNEQFF. In DNA, the CDR3 is TGTGCCAGCAGCGTAAGCGGGAGGGCCTACAATGAGCAGTTCTTC.

The chain has TRBV18 and TRBJ2-1; TRBD2 aligns across 7 bases. CDR1 and CDR2 (germline): KGHSH, LQKENI. The CDR3 has 17 amino acids. Trimming at V came to 4 bases and at J to 0 bases, leaving 9 bases not matched to a gene. The DNA of the CDR3 is TGTGCCAGCTCACTGGGAAGCGGGACCCGCTCCTACAATGAGCAGTTCTTC. Its protein is CASSLGSGTRSYNEQFF.

V is TRBV27 and J is TRBJ2-2; 7 bases fit TRBD1. The ends lost 7 bases at V and 1 base at J; junction bases unmatched: 6. Germline V gives CDR1 MNHEY, CDR2 SMNVEV (reference sequence). CDR3 length: 15 amino acids. The CDR3 coding sequence is TGTGCCAGCACACCCGGACAGGAGAACACCGGGGAGCTGTTTTTT. It encodes CASTPGQENTGELFF.

In this sample, this clone turned up once. This rearrangement joins TRBV19 to TRBJ1-5; 7 bases map to TRBD1. The CDR3 length is 16 residues. V trimming: 5 bases; J trimming: 2 bases; junction bases outside the gene matches: 9. Looked up from germline, CDR1 is LNHDA and CDR2 is SQIVND (reference sequence). The CDR3 DNA sequence: TGTGCCAGTAGTGCAGATGGGACAGTCGGCAATCAGCCCCAGCATTTT. Translating it yields CASSADGTVGNQPQHF.

The chain carries TRBV6-5 and TRBJ2-3, with a possible D match to TRBD2 (6 bases). V lost 0 bases to trimming and J lost 2 bases, with 9 bases between them. Germline assignment: CDR1 MNHEY and CDR2 SVGAGI. This CDR3 has 15 amino acids. The CDR3 region is CASSYSGRSTDTQYF. The CDR3, as DNA: TGTGCCAGCAGTTACTCAGGGAGGTCCACAGATACGCAGTATTTT.

The rearrangement links TRBV6-5 to TRBJ2-3; unclear D gene. Germline V gene sequence: CDR1 MNHEY, CDR2 SVGAGI. Between the trimmed V and J ends, which lost 5 bases and 3 bases, there was a span of 9 bases. There are 13 residues in the CDR3. The CDR3 region has the DNA TGTGCCAGCAGTACTTTAAGAACAGATACGCAGTATTTT. Encoded protein: CASSTLRTDTQYF.

The genes are TRBV30 and TRBJ2-7; D perhaps matches TRBD2 (6 bases). There are 16 residues in the CDR3. Germline V gene lookup returns CDR1 GTSNPN and CDR2 SVGIG (reference sequence). Trimming took off 3 bases at V and 5 bases at J, with 23 bases between the two ends. CDR3 amino acids: CAWRRGGRRLLDEQYF. DNA for the CDR3: TGTGCCTGGAGGCGGGGCGGTCGTAGGCTCCTCGACGAGCAGTACTTC.

This clone was observed a single time. This rearrangement joins TRBV5-1 to TRBJ2-2, with D perhaps TRBD1 (5 bases). The CDR3 consists of 16 residues. V lost 0 bases and J lost 4, with 13 bases in between. CDR1 is SGHRS and CDR2 is YFSETQ in the germline V gene. CDR3 DNA sequence: TGCGCCAGCAGCTTGGAATCTCAGGGTTCCACCGGGGAGCTGTTTTTT. It codes for CASSLESQGSTGELFF.

The chain uses TRBV28 and TRBJ2-7, with D unclear. Trimming removed 6 bases at V and 9 bases at J, with 18 bases between. Germline values: CDR1 MDHEN, CDR2 SYDVKM. CDR3 length: 13 amino acids. CDR3 region: CASRRRNYVGQYF. The CDR3 DNA sequence: TGTGCCAGCAGGCGGAGAAACTACGTAGGGCAGTACTTC.

The chain joins TRBV2 to TRBJ2-7; TRBD2 matches at 9 bases. J gave up 4 bases and V 3 bases, and 7 bases lay outside the gene matches. CDR3 length equals 15 residues. Per the germline V gene, CDR1 is SNHLY and CDR2 is FYNNEI. Here the CDR3 reads CASSEGGRAYYEQYF. For the CDR3, the DNA is TGTGCCAGCAGTGAGGGCGGGAGGGCCTATTACGAGCAGTACTTC.

This sequence joins TRBV5-1 and TRBJ1-4; TRBD1 matches 7 bases. Germline CDR1 is SGHRS and CDR2 is YFSETQ. This CDR3 spans 16 amino acids. J lost 0 bases, V lost 4 bases, and 6 bases had no gene match. In DNA form, the CDR3 reads TGCGCCAGCAGCCCGGGACAGCCTGCAACTAATGAAAAACTGTTTTTT. It encodes CASSPGQPATNEKLFF.

V is TRBV2 and J is TRBJ2-3; tentatively, D is TRBD1 (6 bases). The germline V gene has CDR1 SNHLY and CDR2 FYNNEI. This CDR3 has 15 amino acids. Trimming took 6 bases from V and 3 from J, leaving 16 bases between them. The CDR3 DNA is TGTGCCAGCAGCGATACAGGGAAGGGAACAGATACGCAGTATTTT. Translating gives CASSDTGKGTDTQYF.

This clone was detected only a few times. CDR3 nucleotide sequence: TGTGCCATCAGTGGACAGGTAGCAAGCTCTGGAAACACCATATATTTT. It translates to CAISGQVASSGNTIYF. The gene calls are TRBV10-3 and TRBJ1-3, with TRBD1 as a possible D gene (6 bases). Trimming stripped 4 bases from V and 0 bases from J, with 13 bases between. CDR1 ENHRY and CDR2 SYGVKD come from the germline V gene. The CDR3 loop spans 16 amino acids.

A word on this clone: The same CDR3 arises from other DNA sequences in this sample as well. The V gene is TRBV5-1, the J gene TRBJ2-3; 7 positions match TRBD1. V gave up 0 bases and J gave up 0 bases; unmatched junction bases: 4. The CDR3 spans 16 residues. The germline V gene has CDR1 SGHRS and CDR2 YFSETQ. The CDR3 DNA is TGCGCCAGCAGCTTGGGGACAGGTCCTAGCACAGATACGCAGTATTTT. Protein sequence: CASSLGTGPSTDTQYF.

This clone was observed a few times. The chain uses TRBV7-9 and TRBJ1-1, with 7 bases fitting TRBD1. The V gene's germline CDR1 is SEHNR and CDR2 FQNEAQ (reference sequence). The trim removed 5 bases at V and 3 bases at J, leaving 3 bases unmatched. The CDR3 has 13 amino acids. This CDR3 is CASSRGTDTEAFF. In DNA form, the CDR3 reads TGTGCCAGCAGCAGAGGGACAGACACTGAAGCTTTCTTT.

In this sample, this clone turned up many times. J is TRBJ1-4 and V is TRBV13; a possible D gene is TRBD1 (5 bases). Germline values: CDR1 PRHDT, CDR2 FYEKMQ (reference sequence). V lost 2 bases to trimming and J lost 0 bases, with 19 bases between them. This CDR3 comprises 19 residues. DNA for the CDR3: TGTGCCAGCAGCTTACTGCTGCGGGGCGAAGAGACAACTAATGAAAAACTGTTTTTT. As protein: CASSLLLRGEETTNEKLFF.

The CDR3 DNA reads TGTGCCAGCAGCTTTTGGCAGGGGGCAAGCTCTGGGGCCAACGTCCTGACTTTC. As protein: CASSFWQGASSGANVLTF. The chain employs TRBV5-4 and TRBJ2-6, with 8 bases that match TRBD1. The CDR3 has 18 amino acids. Per germline, CDR1 SGHNT and CDR2 YYREEE (reference sequence). The junction had 7 bases not matched to a gene; V was cut back by 2 bases and J by 0 bases.

The chain links TRBV28 to TRBJ2-2; D is perhaps TRBD1 (6 bases). CDR3 length: 17 amino acids. CDR1 and CDR2 (germline): MDHEN, SYDVKM. Trimming pared 6 bases from V and 1 base from J, leaving 18 bases between. The CDR3 loop is CASSHASGVQNTGELFF. The CDR3 DNA is TGTGCCAGCAGCCACGCCTCAGGGGTCCAGAACACCGGGGAGCTGTTTTTT.

The genes are TRBV19 and TRBJ2-5, with a tentative D call TRBD2 (6 bases). CDR3 length equals 14 residues. Trimming cost V 3 bases and J 4 bases, with 12 bases left between them. The V gene's germline CDR1 is LNHDA and CDR2 SQIVND (reference sequence). The chain's CDR3 is CASSITSSVETQYF. The CDR3 nucleotides are TGTGCCAGTAGTATCACGTCTAGCGTAGAGACCCAGTACTTC.

This chain joins TRBV5-1 and TRBJ2-5, with 8 bases fitting TRBD2. The germline V gene encodes CDR1 SGHRS and CDR2 YFSETQ. The length of the CDR3 is 15 residues. The V segment lost 0 bases and the J segment 5 bases; nucleotides outside the gene matches: 6. CDR3 sequence: CASSLGAGGGETQYF. In DNA, the CDR3 is TGCGCCAGCAGCTTGGGGGCGGGAGGAGGCGAGACCCAGTACTTC. Using reference TRBV5-1 and TRBJ2-5 for the parts outside the CDR3, the full variable domain is KAGVTQTPRYLIKTRGQQVTLSCSPISGHRSVSWYQQTPGQGLQFLFEYFSETQRNKGNFPGRFSGRQFSNSRSEMNVSTLELGDSALYLCASSLGAGGGETQYFGPGTRLLVL.

V usage is TRBV4-1 and J usage is TRBJ2-7; the match to TRBD1 covers 9 bases. CDR1 is MGHRA and CDR2 is YSYEKL in the germline V gene. The CDR3 runs to 16 residues. The junction had 10 bases not matched to a gene; V was cut back by 3 bases and J by 4 bases. The CDR3 region is CASSQRDRVGDYEQYF. The CDR3 nucleotides read TGCGCCAGCAGCCAGAGGGACAGGGTAGGAGATTACGAGCAGTACTTC.

This sequence joins TRBV3-1 (or the pseudogene TRBV3-2) and TRBJ2-7, with TRBD1 matching over 9 bases. Germline values: CDR1 LGHDT, CDR2 YNNKEL (reference sequence). Germline trimming cut 3 bases from V and 3 bases from J; bases unmatched to any gene: 6. This CDR3 spans 15 amino acids. The CDR3 DNA reads TGTGCCAGCAGCCACTCATGGACAGGGGACTACGAGCAGTACTTC. Amino acid sequence: CASSHSWTGDYEQYF.

The rearrangement joins TRBV11-2 to TRBJ2-3; D is perhaps TRBD2 (5 bases). From germline, CDR1 is SGHAT and CDR2 FQNNGV. The CDR3 sequence is 14 residues long. V gave up 5 bases and J gave up 7 bases, with 16 bases separating them. The CDR3 DNA sequence: TGTGCCAGCAGCGCGGAGGAGCGTCTTTATACGCAGTATTTT. Protein: CASSAEERLYTQYF.

V gene TRBV6-5 combines with J gene TRBJ2-7, with TRBD1 matching over 11 bases. CDR3 length equals 13 residues. Germline V gives CDR1 MNHEY, CDR2 SVGAGI. Trimming at V came to 4 bases and at J to 6 bases, leaving 2 bases not matched to a gene. CDR3 in amino acids: CASSWDRGSEQYF. The DNA for the CDR3 is TGTGCCAGCAGTTGGGACAGGGGGAGCGAGCAGTACTTC.

The table lists this clone with a count of one. This sequence joins TRBV25-1 and TRBJ2-7; the match to TRBD1 covers 8 bases. The CDR3 has 13 amino acids. The germline CDR1 and CDR2 sequences are MGHDK and SYGVNS. V was clipped by 2 bases and J by 6 bases; unmatched bases: 3. The CDR3 DNA reads as TGTGCCAGCAGTGAAGGGACAGGATCCGAGCAGTACTTC. This codes for CASSEGTGSEQYF.

This chain uses TRBV24-1 with TRBJ2-1; 13 bases are shared with TRBD2. This CDR3 contains 16 residues. The V gene's germline CDR1 is KGHDR and CDR2 SFDVKD. J gave up 2 bases and V 3 bases, and 0 bases lay outside the gene matches. This CDR3 reads CATSDGLAGAYNEQFF. CDR3 sequence (DNA): TGTGCCACCAGTGATGGACTAGCGGGAGCCTACAATGAGCAGTTCTTC.